This T cell receptor (beta chain) was profiled in a study of blood T cell repertoires in COVID-19. Study at large: Donors in the United States, Italy and Spain gave samples during acute or convalescent COVID-19. PBMCs, B-cell-depleted T cells, or T cells were the source of the cDNA or gDNA that made up the material.

In the authors' methods: Nucleated cell counts were estimated from reference gene primer amplification. TCRdb keeps only in-frame clones here, not all; method: immunoSEQ multiplex PCR. V, J and clone size are those of that table, while D and trimming were read from the DNA. The table shows about 480,000 clones, with about 88% occurring only once. This CDR3 spans 16 amino acids. In germline, CDR1 is SGHDT, CDR2 YYEEEE. Trimming took 4 bases from V and 5 from J, leaving 19 bases between them. This TCR derives from a woman aged 50 to 60 with COVID-19, enrolled during active disease. The chain is built from TRBV5-6 and TRBJ1-5; D might be TRBD1 (6 bases). The material sequenced was peripheral blood. Here the CDR3 DNA reads TGTGCCAGCAGCAGAAGCCGGGACAACTTTTATCAGCCCCAGCATTTT. Protein product: CASSRSRDNFYQPQHF.